Following are 25 T cell receptor beta chains from one sample sequenced in a study of blood T cell repertoires in COVID-19. Sequencing used immunoSEQ multiplex PCR; TCRdb keeps in-frame clones, though not all of them. The sample records under 300,000 clones, 75% to 95% being singletons. The sequencing sample was made of PBMCs or T cells enriched from blood (not recorded which). These receptors were collected from a woman under 30 who had recovered from COVID-19.

The gene calls are TRBV18 and TRBJ2-3; 13 bases line up with TRBD2. CDR1 is KGHSH, CDR2 LQKENI, per germline. This CDR3 comprises 16 residues. The trim removed 6 bases at V and 0 bases at J, leaving 3 bases unmatched. CDR3 loop: CASSGTSGISTDTQYF. CDR3 in DNA: TGTGCCAGCTCGGGGACTAGCGGGATTAGCACAGATACGCAGTATTTT.

This chain joins TRBV5-1 and TRBJ2-3, with D maybe TRBD2 (5 bases). V dropped 5 bases and J dropped 2 bases, with 21 bases sitting between them. The V gene's germline CDR1 is SGHRS and CDR2 YFSETQ. This CDR3 is built from 17 residues. CDR3 nucleotide sequence: TGCGCCAGCAGAACCTTCGGCTCCAGCGGTGCCACAGATACGCAGTATTTT. It translates to CASRTFGSSGATDTQYF.

The chain is built from TRBV6-1 and TRBJ1-4; unclear D gene. The V end lost 2 bases, the J end lost 10 bases, and 11 bases lay between the germline ends. Germline-derived CDR1 and CDR2 are MNHNS and SASEGT. The CDR3 extends over 13 amino acids. Here the CDR3 reads CASSESSFLKLFF. The DNA for the CDR3 is TGTGCCAGCAGTGAATCGAGTTTTCTAAAACTGTTTTTT.

V gene TRBV11-2 combines with J gene TRBJ1-1; the match to TRBD1 covers 11 bases. J gave up 3 bases and V 5 bases, and 11 bases lay outside the gene matches. The germline V gene has CDR1 SGHAT and CDR2 FQNNGV. The CDR3 runs 17 residues. This CDR3 is CASSLIGQGALDTEAFF. The DNA for the CDR3 is TGTGCCAGCAGCCTAATCGGACAGGGGGCATTGGACACTGAAGCTTTCTTT.

CDR3 bases: TGTGCCAGCAGCCCCGACAGGCTCTCCACAGATACGCAGTATTTT. This sequence encodes CASSPDRLSTDTQYF. The V gene is TRBV7-2, the J gene TRBJ2-3; possible D gene TRBD1, 6 bases. CDR1 and CDR2 (germline): SGHTA, FQGNSA. V was pared by 5 bases and J by 2 bases, with 14 bases between. The CDR3 extends over 15 amino acids. Full variable domain (outside the CDR3, taken from reference TRBV7-2 and TRBJ2-3): GAGVSQSPSNKVTEKGKDVELRCDPISGHTALYWYRQSLGQGLEFLIYFQGNSAPDKSGLPSDRFSAERTGGSVSTLTIQRTQQEDSAVYLCASSPDRLSTDTQYFGPGTRLTVL.

The chain is built from TRBV7-9 and TRBJ2-7; a weak D match, TRBD2 (6 bases). Germline V lookup: CDR1 SEHNR, CDR2 FQNEAQ (reference sequence). V lost 1 base and J lost 0, with 13 bases in between. This CDR3 spans 16 amino acids. The CDR3 protein is CASSLGGDFFSYEQYF. The DNA for the CDR3 is TGTGCCAGCAGCTTAGGAGGGGACTTCTTCTCCTACGAGCAGTACTTC.

The chain is built from TRBV23-1 and TRBJ1-5, with D tentatively TRBD1 (5 bases). TRBV23-1 qualifies as an ORF whose function is uncertain. The CDR3 sequence is 16 residues long. Between the trimmed V and J ends, which lost 2 bases and 10 bases, there was a span of 21 bases. CDR3 nucleotides: TGCGCCAGCAGTCAAGGGATGACGGGGGTCCTCCTTCCCCAGCATTTT. This encodes CASSQGMTGVLLPQHF.

V usage is TRBV14 and J usage is TRBJ1-2, with 11 bases lining up with TRBD1. The V segment lost 2 bases and the J segment 4 bases; nucleotides outside the gene matches: 9. CDR1 is SGHDN, CDR2 FVKESK, per germline. This CDR3 spans 17 amino acids. The DNA for the CDR3 is TGTGCCAGCAGCCAACTTGGACAGGGGGCGGGCGGCTATGGCTACACCTTC. Its protein product is CASSQLGQGAGGYGYTF.

This sequence joins TRBV27 and TRBJ2-7; no firm D call. The CDR3 sequence is 12 residues long. Germline CDR1 reads MNHEY; CDR2 reads SMNVEV (reference sequence). Trimming shortened V by 6 bases and J by 6 bases, and 12 bases separated the two germline ends. CDR3 sequence: CASSDIVSEQYF. The CDR3 DNA is TGTGCCAGCAGCGACATAGTGAGCGAGCAGTACTTC.

The CDR3 DNA sequence: TGCGCCAGCAGCCTAGAGGTTAGGGCAGGGTCGCCCACTGAAGCTTTCTTT. Its translation: CASSLEVRAGSPTEAFF. This rearrangement joins TRBV5-1 to TRBJ1-1, with D possibly matching TRBD1 (5 bases). The CDR3 extends over 17 amino acids. V dropped 4 bases and J dropped 4 bases, with 23 bases sitting between them. From germline, CDR1 is SGHRS and CDR2 YFSETQ.

This clone has at least ten counts. The chain recombines TRBV7-8 with TRBJ2-7; D possibly corresponds to TRBD2 (6 bases). Germline CDR1 reads SGHVS; CDR2 reads FQNEAQ. This CDR3 is 16 amino acids long. Trimming removed 1 base from V and 5 bases from J, with 18 bases in between. For the CDR3, the DNA is TGTGCCAGCAGCTTAGGCTCCCGGGACTCCGCGCACGAGCAGTACTTC. Amino acids: CASSLGSRDSAHEQYF.

V usage is TRBV7-8 and J usage is TRBJ2-7; 10 bases fit TRBD2. CDR3 size: 17 residues. V lost 0 bases and J lost 0; bases outside the gene matches: 5. The germline gives CDR1 SGHVS, CDR2 FQNEAQ. CDR3 bases: TGTGCCAGCAGCTTAGCGACGGTAGCGGGGGGCTCCTACGAGCAGTACTTC. Translation gives CASSLATVAGGSYEQYF.

The gene calls are TRBV4-2 and TRBJ2-5; 12 bases align to TRBD2. After removal of 4 bases from V and 2 bases from J, the junction contained 11 bases not matched to a gene. The CDR3 runs 18 residues. CDR1 is LGHNA and CDR2 is YNFKEQ in the germline V gene. The CDR3 reads CASSLGGLAGLLQETQYF. The CDR3 DNA reads as TGTGCCAGCAGCCTAGGAGGACTAGCGGGACTACTACAAGAGACCCAGTACTTC.

The chain combines TRBV6-2 or TRBV6-3 with TRBJ2-3, with 10 nucleotides matching TRBD2. Germline V CDR1 and CDR2: MNHEY, SVGEGT. V gave up 0 bases and J gave up 1 base; unmatched junction bases: 4. This CDR3 has 17 amino acids. DNA of the CDR3: TGTGCCAGCAGTTACTCCCCTAGCGGGGGCGGCACAGATACGCAGTATTTT. Its translation is CASSYSPSGGGTDTQYF.

The chain recombines TRBV28 with TRBJ2-3; 7 bases match TRBD2. Unmatched junction bases numbered 11, after V lost 4 bases and J lost 4 bases. Per germline, CDR1 MDHEN and CDR2 SYDVKM. This CDR3 has 16 amino acids. Written as DNA, the CDR3 is TGTGCCAGCAGTTCTCTGTCGGGGGGAGGGGCAGATACGCAGTATTTT. Its translation: CASSSLSGGGADTQYF.

V is TRBV5-1 and J is TRBJ2-1; 7 bases match TRBD1. Germline loops: CDR1 SGHRS, CDR2 YFSETQ. Trimming at V came to 4 bases and at J to 7 bases, leaving 5 bases not matched to a gene. This CDR3 spans 13 amino acids. The CDR3 DNA is TGCGCCAGCAGCCCCCCAGGGGGAAATGAGCAGTTCTTC. This sequence encodes CASSPPGGNEQFF. Drawing the rest from reference TRBV5-1 and TRBJ2-1, the complete variable domain is KAGVTQTPRYLIKTRGQQVTLSCSPISGHRSVSWYQQTPGQGLQFLFEYFSETQRNKGNFPGRFSGRQFSNSRSEMNVSTLELGDSALYLCASSPPGGNEQFFGPGTRLTVL.

V is TRBV25-1 and J is TRBJ1-2, with TRBD1 matching 8 bases. CDR3 size: 14 residues. Germline loops: CDR1 MGHDK, CDR2 SYGVNS. J lost 8 bases, V lost 2 bases, and 7 bases had no gene match. CDR3 bases: TGTGCCAGCAGTGAAGGGGAGACAGGGGAGGGCTACACCTTC. Translating gives CASSEGETGEGYTF.

The rearrangement uses TRBV11-3 and TRBJ1-2; 9 nucleotides agree with TRBD1. The CDR3 sequence is 16 residues long. In germline, CDR1 is SGHNT, CDR2 YENEEA. Trimming at V came to 4 bases and at J to 8 bases, leaving 14 bases not matched to a gene. The CDR3, as DNA: TGTGCCAGCAGCTCCTCCTTTCCCGGGACAGGGACCGGCTACACCTTC. Translation gives CASSSSFPGTGTGYTF. The full variable domain, completed using reference TRBV11-3 and TRBJ1-2, is EAGVVQSPRYKIIEKKQPVAFWCNPISGHNTLYWYLQNLGQGPELLIRYENEEAVDDSQLPKDRFSAERLKGVDSTLKIQPAELGDSAVYLCASSSSFPGTGTGYTFGSGTRLTVV.

The rearrangement uses TRBV7-3 and TRBJ2-1; 7 bases map to TRBD2. Germline-derived CDR1 and CDR2 are SGHTA and FQGTGA. Losses at the gene ends were 8 bases for V and 6 bases for J; bases not matched to a gene: 13. This CDR3 region has 15 residues. CDR3 residues: CASSLGRERGNEQFF. The CDR3 DNA reads TGTGCCAGCTCCCTGGGGAGGGAAAGGGGCAATGAGCAGTTCTTC.

In DNA form, the CDR3 reads TGTGCCAGCAGTGAGTGGACAGGGGGCAGCTGGGTTCAGCCCCAGCATTTT. Protein product: CASSEWTGGSWVQPQHF. This sequence joins TRBV6-1 and TRBJ1-5, with 11 bases aligning to TRBD1. The CDR3 sequence is 17 residues long. J gave up 6 bases and V 3 bases, and 10 bases lay outside the gene matches. In germline, CDR1 is MNHNS, CDR2 SASEGT.

The chain combines TRBV3-1 (or the pseudogene TRBV3-2) with TRBJ2-7, with a possible D match to TRBD2 (5 bases). The CDR3 is made up of 13 amino acids. Between the trimmed V and J ends, which lost 4 bases and 5 bases, there was a span of 12 bases. Per germline, CDR1 LGHDT and CDR2 YNNKEL (reference sequence). The CDR3 is CASSLLTTDEQYF. The DNA for the CDR3 is TGTGCCAGCAGCCTCCTGACTACGGACGAGCAGTACTTC.

In DNA, the CDR3 is TGTGCCAGCTCACCAGCGACATCCAAGAACGAGCAGTACTTC. Translated: CASSPATSKNEQYF. This chain connects TRBV18 to TRBJ2-7; no definite D call. Germline V gene data show CDR1 as KGHSH and CDR2 as LQKENI. Trimming took off 2 bases at V and 5 bases at J, with 13 bases between the two ends. The CDR3 runs to 14 residues.

This chain uses TRBV18 with TRBJ1-5; D perhaps matches TRBD1 (5 bases). Germline CDR1 is KGHSH and CDR2 is LQKENI. This CDR3 spans 14 amino acids. Deletions cut 5 bases from V and 3 bases from J, with 11 bases between. CDR3 coding DNA: TGTGCCAGCTCAACCCAGGGTAACAATCAGCCCCAGCATTTT. This sequence encodes CASSTQGNNQPQHF.

The rearrangement joins TRBV5-4 to TRBJ2-5, with 8 positions matching TRBD2. J lost 0 bases, V lost 0 bases, and 7 bases had no gene match. CDR1 and CDR2 (germline): SGHNT, YYREEE (reference sequence). This CDR3 has 17 residues. The CDR3 loop is CASSLEVAGGYQETQYF. CDR3 nucleotide sequence: TGTGCCAGCAGCTTGGAGGTTGCGGGGGGCTACCAAGAGACCCAGTACTTC.

CDR3 coding DNA: TGTGCCAGCAGTTTTCGCGACAGTACCTTTATGGGCTACACCTTC. Protein: CASSFRDSTFMGYTF. The genes are TRBV27 and TRBJ1-2; D is perhaps TRBD1 (5 bases). CDR3 size: 15 residues. V was trimmed by 3 bases and J by 8 bases, leaving 19 bases between them. Germline V gene lookup returns CDR1 MNHEY and CDR2 SMNVEV (reference sequence).